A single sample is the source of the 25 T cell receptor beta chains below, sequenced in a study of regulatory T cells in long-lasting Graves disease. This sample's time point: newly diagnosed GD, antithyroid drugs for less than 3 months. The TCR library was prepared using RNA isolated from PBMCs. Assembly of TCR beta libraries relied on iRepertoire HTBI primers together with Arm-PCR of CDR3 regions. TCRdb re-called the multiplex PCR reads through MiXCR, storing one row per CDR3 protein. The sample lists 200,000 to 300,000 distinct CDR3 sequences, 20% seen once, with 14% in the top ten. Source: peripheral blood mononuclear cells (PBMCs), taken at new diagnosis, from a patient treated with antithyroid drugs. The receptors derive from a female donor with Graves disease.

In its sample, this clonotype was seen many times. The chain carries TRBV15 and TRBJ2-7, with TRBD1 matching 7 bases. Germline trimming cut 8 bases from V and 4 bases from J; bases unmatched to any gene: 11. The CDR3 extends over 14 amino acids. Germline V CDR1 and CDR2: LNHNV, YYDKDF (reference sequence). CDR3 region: CATASRDRAYEQYF. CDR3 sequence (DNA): TGTGCCACCGCAAGTAGAGACAGGGCTTACGAGCAGTACTTC.

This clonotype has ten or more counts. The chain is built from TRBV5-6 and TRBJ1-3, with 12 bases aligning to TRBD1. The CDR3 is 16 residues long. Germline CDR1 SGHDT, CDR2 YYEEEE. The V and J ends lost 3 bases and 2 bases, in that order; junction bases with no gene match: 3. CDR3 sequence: CASSWGQGAAGNTIYF. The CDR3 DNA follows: TGTGCCAGCAGCTGGGGACAGGGGGCTGCTGGAAACACCATATATTTT.

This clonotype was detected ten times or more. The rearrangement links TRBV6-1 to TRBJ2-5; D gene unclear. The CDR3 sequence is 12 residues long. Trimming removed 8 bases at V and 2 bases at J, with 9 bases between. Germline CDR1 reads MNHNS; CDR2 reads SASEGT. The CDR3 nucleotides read TGTGCCAGCGGAGAGAAGCAAGAGACCCAGTACTTC. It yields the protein CASGEKQETQYF.

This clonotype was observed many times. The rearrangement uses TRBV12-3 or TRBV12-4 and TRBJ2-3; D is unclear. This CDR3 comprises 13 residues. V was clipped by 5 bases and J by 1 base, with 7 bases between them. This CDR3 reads CASSPTRTDTQYF. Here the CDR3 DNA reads TGTGCCAGCAGTCCCACCCGCACAGATACGCAGTATTTT.

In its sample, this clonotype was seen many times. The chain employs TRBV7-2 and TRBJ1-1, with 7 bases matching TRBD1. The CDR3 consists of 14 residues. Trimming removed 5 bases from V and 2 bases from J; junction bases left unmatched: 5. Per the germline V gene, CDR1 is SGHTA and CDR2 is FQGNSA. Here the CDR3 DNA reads TGTGCCAGCAGCGCGGGACAGCAAAACACTGAAGCTTTCTTT. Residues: CASSAGQQNTEAFF.

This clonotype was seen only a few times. CDR3 DNA sequence: TGTGCCAGCAGTTCCCCGAACGGAGCTAACTATGGCTACACCTTC. It encodes CASSSPNGANYGYTF. The V call is TRBV28, the J call TRBJ1-2; the D is unclear. The CDR3 is 15 amino acids. Per the germline V gene, CDR1 is MDHEN and CDR2 is SYDVKM. V was shortened by 4 bases and J by 0 bases, with 12 bases between the two germline ends.

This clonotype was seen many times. CDR3 sequence: CASSLDPGQTQYF. The CDR3 DNA reads TGCGCCAGCAGCTTGGATCCGGGGCAGACCCAGTACTTC. This sequence joins TRBV5-1 and TRBJ2-5; TRBD1 or TRBD2 may be the D gene (5 bases each). Trimming pared 0 bases from V and 6 bases from J, leaving 9 bases between. The germline gives CDR1 SGHRS, CDR2 YFSETQ. The CDR3 runs to 13 residues.

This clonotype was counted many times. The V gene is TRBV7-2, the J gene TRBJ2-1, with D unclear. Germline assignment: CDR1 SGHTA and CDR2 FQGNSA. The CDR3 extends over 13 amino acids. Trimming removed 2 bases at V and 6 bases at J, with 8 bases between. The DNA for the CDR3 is TGTGCCAGCAGCTTACTACCCGTCAATGAGCAGTTCTTC. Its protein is CASSLLPVNEQFF.

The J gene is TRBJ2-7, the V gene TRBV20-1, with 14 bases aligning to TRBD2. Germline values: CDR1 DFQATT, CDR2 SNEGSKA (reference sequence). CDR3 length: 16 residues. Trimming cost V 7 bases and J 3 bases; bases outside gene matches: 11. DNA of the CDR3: TGCAGTGTCACTCAACCGGGACTAGCGGGGGACTACGAGCAGTACTTC. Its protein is CSVTQPGLAGDYEQYF.

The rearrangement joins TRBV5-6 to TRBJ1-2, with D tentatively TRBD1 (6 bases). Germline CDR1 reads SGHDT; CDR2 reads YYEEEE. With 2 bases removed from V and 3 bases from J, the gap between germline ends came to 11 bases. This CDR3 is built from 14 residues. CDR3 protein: CASSFEDRHYGYTF. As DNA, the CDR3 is TGTGCCAGCAGCTTCGAAGACAGGCACTATGGCTACACCTTC.

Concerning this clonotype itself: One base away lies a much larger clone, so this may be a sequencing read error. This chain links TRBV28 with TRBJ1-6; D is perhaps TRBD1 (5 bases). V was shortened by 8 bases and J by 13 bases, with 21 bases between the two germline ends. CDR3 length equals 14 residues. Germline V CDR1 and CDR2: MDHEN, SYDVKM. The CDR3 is CASGYRSRAGPLHF. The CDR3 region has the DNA TGTGCCAGCGGCTACAGGTCTCGGGCGGGGCCCCTCCACTTT.

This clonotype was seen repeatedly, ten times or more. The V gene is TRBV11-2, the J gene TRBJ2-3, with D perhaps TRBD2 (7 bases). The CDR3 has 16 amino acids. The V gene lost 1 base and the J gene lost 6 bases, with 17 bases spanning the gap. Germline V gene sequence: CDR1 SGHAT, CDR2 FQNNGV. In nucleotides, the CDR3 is TGTGCCAGCAGCTTAGTGGGCGTCAGGGGAGGGGATACGCAGTATTTT. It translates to CASSLVGVRGGDTQYF.

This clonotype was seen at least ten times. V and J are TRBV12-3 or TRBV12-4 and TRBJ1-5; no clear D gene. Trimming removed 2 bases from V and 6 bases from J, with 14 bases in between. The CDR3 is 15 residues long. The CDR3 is CASSLRGRMVQPQHF. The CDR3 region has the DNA TGTGCCAGCAGTTTACGCGGCAGGATGGTTCAGCCCCAGCATTTT.

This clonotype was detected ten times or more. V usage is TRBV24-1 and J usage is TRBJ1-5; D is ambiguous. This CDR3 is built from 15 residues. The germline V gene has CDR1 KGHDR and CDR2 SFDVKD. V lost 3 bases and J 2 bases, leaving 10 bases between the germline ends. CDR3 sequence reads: CATSDSHLGNQPQHF. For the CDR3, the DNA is TGTGCCACCAGTGATAGTCACCTGGGCAATCAGCCCCAGCATTTT.

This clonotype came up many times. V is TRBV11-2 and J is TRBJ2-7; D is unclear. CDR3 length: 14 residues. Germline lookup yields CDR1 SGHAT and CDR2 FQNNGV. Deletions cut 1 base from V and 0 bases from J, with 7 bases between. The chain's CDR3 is CASSLVRSSYEQYF. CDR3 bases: TGTGCCAGCAGCTTAGTACGTAGCTCCTACGAGCAGTACTTC.

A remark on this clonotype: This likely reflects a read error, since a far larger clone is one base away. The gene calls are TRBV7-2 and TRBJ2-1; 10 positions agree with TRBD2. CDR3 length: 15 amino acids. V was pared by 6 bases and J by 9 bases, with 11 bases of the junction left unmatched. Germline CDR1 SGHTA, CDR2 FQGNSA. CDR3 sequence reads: CTSSYSLLAGAEQFF. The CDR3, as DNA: TGTACCAGCAGTTACTCGCTGCTAGCGGGGGCTGAGCAGTTCTTC.

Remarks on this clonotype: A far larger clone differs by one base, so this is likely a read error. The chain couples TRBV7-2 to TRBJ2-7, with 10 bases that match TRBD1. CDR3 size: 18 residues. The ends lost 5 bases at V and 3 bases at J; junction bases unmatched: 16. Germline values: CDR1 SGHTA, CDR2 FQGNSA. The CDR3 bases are TGTGCCAGCAGCCCGGGACAGGGGCCTCGGATCACTATCTACGAGCAGTACTTC. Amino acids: CASSPGQGPRITIYEQYF.

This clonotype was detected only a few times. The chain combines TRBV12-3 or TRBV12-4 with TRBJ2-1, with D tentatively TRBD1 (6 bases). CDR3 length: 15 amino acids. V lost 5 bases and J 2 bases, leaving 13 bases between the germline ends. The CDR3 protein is CASSHRVATYNEQFF. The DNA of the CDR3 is TGTGCCAGCAGTCACAGGGTAGCGACCTACAATGAGCAGTTCTTC.

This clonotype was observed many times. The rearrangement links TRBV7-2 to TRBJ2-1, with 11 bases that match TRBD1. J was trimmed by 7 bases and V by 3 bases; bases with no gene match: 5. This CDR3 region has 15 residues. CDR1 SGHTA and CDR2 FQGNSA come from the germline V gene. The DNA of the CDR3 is TGTGCCAGCAGCTTCGGACAGGGGGCGCGGAATGAGCAGTTCTTC. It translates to CASSFGQGARNEQFF.

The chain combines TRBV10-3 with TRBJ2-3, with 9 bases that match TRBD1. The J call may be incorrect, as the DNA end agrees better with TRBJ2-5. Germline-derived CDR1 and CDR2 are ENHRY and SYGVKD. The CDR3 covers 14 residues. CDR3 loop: CAISDTGGAETQYF. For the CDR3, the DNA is TGTGCCATCAGTGACACAGGGGGCGCGGAGACCCAGTACTTC.

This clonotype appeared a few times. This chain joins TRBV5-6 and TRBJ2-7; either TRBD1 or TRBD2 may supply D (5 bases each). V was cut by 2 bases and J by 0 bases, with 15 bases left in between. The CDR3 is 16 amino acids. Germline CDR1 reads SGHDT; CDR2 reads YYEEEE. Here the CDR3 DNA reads TGTGCCAGCAGCTTAATAGTAGGGGACCACTCCTACGAGCAGTACTTC. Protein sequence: CASSLIVGDHSYEQYF. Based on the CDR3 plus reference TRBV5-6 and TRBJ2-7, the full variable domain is DAGVTQSPTHLIKTRGQQVTLRCSPKSGHDTVSWYQQALGQGPQFIFQYYEEEERQRGNFPDRFSGHQFPNYSSELNVNALLLGDSALYLCASSLIVGDHSYEQYFGPGTRLTVT.

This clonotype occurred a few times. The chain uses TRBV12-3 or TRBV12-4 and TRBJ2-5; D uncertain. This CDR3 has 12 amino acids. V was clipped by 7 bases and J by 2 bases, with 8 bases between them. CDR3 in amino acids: CASMKVQETQYF. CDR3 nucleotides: TGTGCCAGCATGAAAGTACAAGAGACCCAGTACTTC.

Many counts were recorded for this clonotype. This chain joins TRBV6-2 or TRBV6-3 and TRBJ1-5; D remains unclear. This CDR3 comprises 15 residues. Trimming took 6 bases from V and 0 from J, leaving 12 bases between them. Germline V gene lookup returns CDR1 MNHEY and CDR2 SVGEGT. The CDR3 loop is CASRSGDISNQPQHF. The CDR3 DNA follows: TGTGCCAGCAGATCCGGGGATATTAGCAATCAGCCCCAGCATTTT.

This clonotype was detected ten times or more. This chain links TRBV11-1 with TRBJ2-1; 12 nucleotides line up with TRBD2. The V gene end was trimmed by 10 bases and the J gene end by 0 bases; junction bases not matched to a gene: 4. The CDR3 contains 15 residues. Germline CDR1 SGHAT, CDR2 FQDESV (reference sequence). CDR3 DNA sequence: TGTGCCACCTCGGGACTAGCGGGCTCCTACAATGAGCAGTTCTTC. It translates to CATSGLAGSYNEQFF.

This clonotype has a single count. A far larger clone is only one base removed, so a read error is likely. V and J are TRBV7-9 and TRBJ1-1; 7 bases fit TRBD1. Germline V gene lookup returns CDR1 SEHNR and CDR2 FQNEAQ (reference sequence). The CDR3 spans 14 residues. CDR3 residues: CASSPQGQNTEASF. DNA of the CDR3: TGTGCCAGCAGCCCACAGGGGCAGAACACTGAAGCTTCCTTT. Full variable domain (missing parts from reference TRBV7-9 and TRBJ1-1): DTGVSQNPRHKITKRGQNVTFRCDPISEHNRLYWYRQTLGQGPEFLTYFQNEAQLEKSRLLSDRFSAERPKGSFSTLEIQRTEQGDSAMYLCASSPQGQNTEASFGQGTRLTVV.